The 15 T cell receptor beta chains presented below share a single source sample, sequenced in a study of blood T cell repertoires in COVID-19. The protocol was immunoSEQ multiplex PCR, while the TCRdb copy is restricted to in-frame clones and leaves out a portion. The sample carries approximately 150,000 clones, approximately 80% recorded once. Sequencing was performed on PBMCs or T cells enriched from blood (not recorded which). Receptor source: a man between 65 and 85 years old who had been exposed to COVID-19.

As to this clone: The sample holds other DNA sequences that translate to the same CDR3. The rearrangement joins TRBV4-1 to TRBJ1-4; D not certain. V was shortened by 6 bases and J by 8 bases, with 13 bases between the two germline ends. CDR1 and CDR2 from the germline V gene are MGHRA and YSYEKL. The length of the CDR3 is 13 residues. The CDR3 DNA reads TGCGCCAGCAGTCGAGGGCCATTGGAAAAACTGTTTTTT. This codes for CASSRGPLEKLFF.

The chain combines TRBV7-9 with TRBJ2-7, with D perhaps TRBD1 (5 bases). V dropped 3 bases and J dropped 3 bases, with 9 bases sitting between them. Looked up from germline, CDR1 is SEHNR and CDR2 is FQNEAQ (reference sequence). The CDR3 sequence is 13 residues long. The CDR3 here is CASSLQGNYEQYF. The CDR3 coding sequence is TGTGCCAGCAGCTTGCAGGGAAACTACGAGCAGTACTTC.

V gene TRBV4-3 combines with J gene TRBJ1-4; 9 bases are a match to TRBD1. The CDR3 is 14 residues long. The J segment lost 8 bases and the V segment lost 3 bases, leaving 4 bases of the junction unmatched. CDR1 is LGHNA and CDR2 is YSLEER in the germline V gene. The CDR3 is CASSHGTGWEKLFF. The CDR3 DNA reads TGCGCCAGCAGCCATGGGACAGGGTGGGAAAAACTGTTTTTT.

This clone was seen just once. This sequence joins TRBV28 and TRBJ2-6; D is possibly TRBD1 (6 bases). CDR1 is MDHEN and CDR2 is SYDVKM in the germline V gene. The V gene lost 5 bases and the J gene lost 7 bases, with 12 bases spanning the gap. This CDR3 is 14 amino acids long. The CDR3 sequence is CASSKDSLANVLTF. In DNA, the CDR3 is TGTGCCAGCAGTAAGGACAGCCTCGCCAACGTCCTGACTTTC.

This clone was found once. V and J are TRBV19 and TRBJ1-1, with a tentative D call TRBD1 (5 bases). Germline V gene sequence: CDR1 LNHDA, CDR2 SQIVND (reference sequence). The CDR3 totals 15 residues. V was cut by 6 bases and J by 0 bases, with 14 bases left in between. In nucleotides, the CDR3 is TGTGCCAGTAGCCTATTGGGGCCCCTGAACACTGAAGCTTTCTTT. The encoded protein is CASSLLGPLNTEAFF.

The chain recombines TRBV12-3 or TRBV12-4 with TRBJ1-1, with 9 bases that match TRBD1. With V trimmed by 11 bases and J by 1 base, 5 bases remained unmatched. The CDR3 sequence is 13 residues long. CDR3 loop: CAGGTGPNTEAFF. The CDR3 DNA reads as TGTGCCGGGGGGACAGGGCCGAACACTGAAGCTTTCTTT.

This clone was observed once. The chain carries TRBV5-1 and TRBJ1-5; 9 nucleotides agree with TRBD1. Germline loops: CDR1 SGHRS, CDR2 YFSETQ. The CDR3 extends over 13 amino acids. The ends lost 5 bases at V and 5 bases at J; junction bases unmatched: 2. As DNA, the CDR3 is TGCGCCAGCAGTTGGACAGGGGATCAGCCCCAGCATTTT. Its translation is CASSWTGDQPQHF.

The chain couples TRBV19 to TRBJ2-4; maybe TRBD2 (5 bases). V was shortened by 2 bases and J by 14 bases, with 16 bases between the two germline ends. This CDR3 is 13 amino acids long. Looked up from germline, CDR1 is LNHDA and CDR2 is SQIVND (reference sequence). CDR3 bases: TGTGCCAGTAGTATACGGGGAGTCGTTGTAGAGTACTTC. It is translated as CASSIRGVVVEYF. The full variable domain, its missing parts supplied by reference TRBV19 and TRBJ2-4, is DGGITQSPKYLFRKEGQNVTLSCEQNLNHDAMYWYRQDPGQGLRLIYYSQIVNDFQKGDIAEGYSVSREKKESFPLTVTSAQKNPTAFYLCASSIRGVVVEYFGAGTRLSVL.

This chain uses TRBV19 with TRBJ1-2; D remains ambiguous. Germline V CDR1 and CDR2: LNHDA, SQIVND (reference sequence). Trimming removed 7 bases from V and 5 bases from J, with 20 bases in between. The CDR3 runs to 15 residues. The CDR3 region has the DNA TGTGCCAGTATTCCAACCGTGTCACAGCGGTATGGCTACACCTTC. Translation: CASIPTVSQRYGYTF. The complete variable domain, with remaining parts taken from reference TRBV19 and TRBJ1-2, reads DGGITQSPKYLFRKEGQNVTLSCEQNLNHDAMYWYRQDPGQGLRLIYYSQIVNDFQKGDIAEGYSVSREKKESFPLTVTSAQKNPTAFYLCASIPTVSQRYGYTFGSGTRLTVV.

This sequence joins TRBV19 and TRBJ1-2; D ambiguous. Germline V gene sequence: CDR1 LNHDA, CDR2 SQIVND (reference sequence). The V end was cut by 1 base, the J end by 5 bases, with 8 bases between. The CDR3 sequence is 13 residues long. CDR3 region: CASSIGLGYGYTF. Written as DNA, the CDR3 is TGTGCCAGTAGTATAGGTCTCGGGTATGGCTACACCTTC.

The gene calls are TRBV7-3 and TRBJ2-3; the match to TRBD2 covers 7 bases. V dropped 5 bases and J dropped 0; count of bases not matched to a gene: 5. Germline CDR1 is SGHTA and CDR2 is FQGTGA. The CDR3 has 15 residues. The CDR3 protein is CASSLLATSTDTQYF. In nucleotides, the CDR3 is TGTGCCAGCAGCCTACTAGCGACTAGCACAGATACGCAGTATTTT.

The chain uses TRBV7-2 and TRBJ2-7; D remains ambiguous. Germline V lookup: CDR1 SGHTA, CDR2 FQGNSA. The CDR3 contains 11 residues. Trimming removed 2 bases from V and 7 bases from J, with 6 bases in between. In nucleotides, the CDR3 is TGTGCCAGCAGCTTATCGTTTGAGCAGTACTTC. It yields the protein CASSLSFEQYF.

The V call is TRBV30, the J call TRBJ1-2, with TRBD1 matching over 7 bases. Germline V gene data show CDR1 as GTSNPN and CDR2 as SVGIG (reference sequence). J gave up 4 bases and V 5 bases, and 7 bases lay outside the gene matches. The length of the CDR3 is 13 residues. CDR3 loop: CAWLPTGSYGYTF. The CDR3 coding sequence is TGTGCCTGGTTACCGACAGGGTCCTATGGCTACACCTTC.

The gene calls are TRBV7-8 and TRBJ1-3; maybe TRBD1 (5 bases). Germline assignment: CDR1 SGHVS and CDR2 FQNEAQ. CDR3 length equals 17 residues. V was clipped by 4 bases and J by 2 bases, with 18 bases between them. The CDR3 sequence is CASSSRDWVTPGNTIYF. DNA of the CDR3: TGTGCCAGCAGCTCCCGGGACTGGGTCACACCTGGAAACACCATATATTTT.

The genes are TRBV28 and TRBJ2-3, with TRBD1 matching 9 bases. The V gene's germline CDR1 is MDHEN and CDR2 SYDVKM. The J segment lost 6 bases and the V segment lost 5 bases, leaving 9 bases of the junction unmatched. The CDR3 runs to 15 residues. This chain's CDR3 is CASSPPGTGMDTQYF. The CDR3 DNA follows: TGTGCCAGCAGTCCGCCCGGGACAGGGATGGATACGCAGTATTTT.